This T cell receptor (beta chain) was identified in a study of cytomegalovirus exposure and HLA in healthy donors. Amplification used 60 Vbeta primers and 13 Jbeta primers. Repertoires were generated with immunoSEQ multiplex PCR, while TCRdb's copy carries only in-frame clones and drops some. The table lists approximately 200,000 clones, roughly four fifths of them singletons, with approximately 3% in the top ten. This CDR3 region has 15 residues. CDR1 is SGHDT, CDR2 YYEEEE, per germline. The J segment lost 1 base and the V segment lost 5 bases, leaving 9 bases of the junction unmatched. This clone showed up just a few times.

The sequence was obtained from a woman in her 30s in good health and CMV-seropositive. Sequencing was done on a sample of PBMCs. V gene TRBV5-6 combines with J gene TRBJ2-7, with 7 positions matching TRBD1. The CDR3 DNA sequence: TGTGCCAGCAGTTGGGACAGCCTACTTTCCTACGAGCAGTACTTC. The encoded protein is CASSWDSLLSYEQYF. The whole variable domain, filled in from reference TRBV5-6 and TRBJ2-7, reads DAGVTQSPTHLIKTRGQQVTLRCSPKSGHDTVSWYQQALGQGPQFIFQYYEEEERQRGNFPDRFSGHQFPNYSSELNVNALLLGDSALYLCASSWDSLLSYEQYFGPGTRLTVT.